The entry that follows covers one T cell receptor beta chain sequence. The antigen is not known. Primers: 60 Vbeta forward and 13 Jbeta reverse. Using immunoSEQ multiplex PCR, the repertoire was profiled, and TCRdb retains in-frame clones only, with some absent. The sample includes under 200,000 clones, roughly 80% seen only once; the top ten take 8.5%. These data originate in a study of cytomegalovirus exposure and HLA in healthy donors. These donors counted as nominally healthy when sampled, but unrecorded immune exposures were likely. Study-wide results and caveats: Within a later analysis, the majority of CMV-associated TCR beta chains appeared HLA-restricted. More clonal expansion characterized HLA-associated TCR beta chains than equally common others in a later analysis.

From germline, CDR1 is SGHTA and CDR2 FQGNSA. CDR3 length: 14 amino acids. V lost 5 bases, J lost 2 bases, and 13 bases lay in between. This TCR came from a male donor in good health and CMV-seropositive. The specimen was PBMCs. The V gene is TRBV7-2, the J gene TRBJ2-7, with D possibly TRBD1 on 6 matching bases. DNA for the CDR3: TGTGCCAGCAGCACAGGGACGGGAACCTACGAGCAGTACTTC. Translating it yields CASSTGTGTYEQYF.